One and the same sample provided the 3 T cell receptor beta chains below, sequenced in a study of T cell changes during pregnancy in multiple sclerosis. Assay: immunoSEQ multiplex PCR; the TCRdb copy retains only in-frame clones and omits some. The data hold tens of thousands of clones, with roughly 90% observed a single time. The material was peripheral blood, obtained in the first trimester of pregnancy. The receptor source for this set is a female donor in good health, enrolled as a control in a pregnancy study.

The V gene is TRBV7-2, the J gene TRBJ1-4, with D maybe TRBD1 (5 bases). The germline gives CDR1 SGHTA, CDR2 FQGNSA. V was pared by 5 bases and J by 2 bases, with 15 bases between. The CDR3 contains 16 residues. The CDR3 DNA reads TGTGCCAGCAGCGCAGGGACTTCGGGGACTAATGAAAAACTGTTTTTT. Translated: CASSAGTSGTNEKLFF.

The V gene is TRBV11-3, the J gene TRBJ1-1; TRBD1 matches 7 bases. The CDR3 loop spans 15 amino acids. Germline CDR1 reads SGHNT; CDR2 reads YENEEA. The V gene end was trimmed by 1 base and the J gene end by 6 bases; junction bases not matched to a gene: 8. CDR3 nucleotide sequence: TGTGCCAGCAGCTTAGCGGACAGGAGGAGCGCTGAAGCTTTCTTT. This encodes CASSLADRRSAEAFF.

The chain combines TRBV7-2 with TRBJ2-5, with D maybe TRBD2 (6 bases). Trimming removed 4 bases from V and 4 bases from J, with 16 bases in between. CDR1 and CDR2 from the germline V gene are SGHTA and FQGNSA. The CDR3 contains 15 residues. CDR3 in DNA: TGTGCCAGCAGCTCGCGACTAGTTCACGGAGAGACCCAGTACTTC. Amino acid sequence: CASSSRLVHGETQYF. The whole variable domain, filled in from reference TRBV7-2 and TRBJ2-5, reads GAGVSQSPSNKVTEKGKDVELRCDPISGHTALYWYRQSLGQGLEFLIYFQGNSAPDKSGLPSDRFSAERTGGSVSTLTIQRTQQEDSAVYLCASSSRLVHGETQYFGPGTRLLVL.